The 31 T cell receptor beta chains below were found in one sample sequenced in a study of cytomegalovirus exposure and HLA in healthy donors. Primers for the PCR totalled 60 Vbeta and 13 Jbeta. TCRdb keeps only in-frame clones here, not all; method: immunoSEQ multiplex PCR. This table has approximately 210,000 clones, about 75% appearing once. Sequenced material: PBMCs. All receptors come from a male donor in good health and CMV-seronegative.

The CDR3 nucleotides are TGTGCCAGCAGTTTATATCAGGGGTCTCGCAACACTGAAGCTTTCTTT. Protein: CASSLYQGSRNTEAFF. The V gene is TRBV27, the J gene TRBJ1-1; perhaps TRBD1 as D (6 bases). Germline loops: CDR1 MNHEY, CDR2 SMNVEV (reference sequence). The germline V and J ends were trimmed by 1 base and 2 bases, with 14 bases remaining between them. This CDR3 spans 16 amino acids.

This clone came up a few times. The J gene is TRBJ1-4, the V gene TRBV2, with TRBD1 matching 7 bases. Germline values: CDR1 SNHLY, CDR2 FYNNEI. The V gene end was trimmed by 4 bases and the J gene end by 7 bases; junction bases not matched to a gene: 6. This CDR3 region has 14 residues. In nucleotides, the CDR3 is TGTGCCAGCAGTGTTAGACAGGGTGGTGAAAAACTGTTTTTT. Translation: CASSVRQGGEKLFF.

The rearrangement joins TRBV30 to TRBJ2-4, with D possibly TRBD2 on 5 matching bases. CDR1 and CDR2 (germline): GTSNPN, SVGIG (reference sequence). Deletions cut 3 bases from V and 3 bases from J, with 12 bases between. This CDR3 region has 14 residues. CDR3 nucleotide sequence: TGTGCCTGGAGCCAACGCGAGGGCAAAAACATTCAGTACTTC. It yields the protein CAWSQREGKNIQYF. The whole variable domain, remainder taken from reference TRBV30 and TRBJ2-4, is SQTIHQWPATLVQPVGSPLSLECTVEGTSNPNLYWYRQAAGRGLQLLFYSVGIGQISSEVPQNLSASRPQDRQFILSSKKLLLSDSGFYLCAWSQREGKNIQYFGAGTRLSVL.

This chain uses TRBV29-1 with TRBJ1-2; D gene unclear. V dropped 7 bases and J dropped 12 bases, with 9 bases sitting between them. The CDR3 is 8 residues long. Germline CDR1 is SQVTM and CDR2 is ANQGSEA. CDR3 protein: CSADGNTF. CDR3 DNA sequence: TGCAGCGCGGACGGGAACACCTTC. Using reference TRBV29-1 and TRBJ1-2 for the parts outside the CDR3, the full variable domain is SAVISQKPSRDICQRGTSLTIQCQVDSQVTMMFWYRQQPGQSLTLIATANQGSEATYESGFVIDKFPISRPNLTFSTLTVSNMSPEDSSIYLCSADGNTFGSGTRLTVV.

This clone was recorded a few times. The chain carries TRBV13 and TRBJ1-1, with D perhaps matching TRBD1 (6 bases). V lost 1 base to trimming and J lost 1 base, with 16 bases between them. Germline V gene sequence: CDR1 PRHDT, CDR2 FYEKMQ (reference sequence). This CDR3 contains 17 residues. CDR3 coding DNA: TGTGCCAGCAGCTTAGTAGGCCTGGGGGCGAAGAACACTGAAGCTTTCTTT. Protein product: CASSLVGLGAKNTEAFF.

The chain employs TRBV30 and TRBJ2-1; the D gene is possibly TRBD2 (6 bases). The CDR3 spans 15 residues. CDR1 and CDR2 (germline): GTSNPN, SVGIG (reference sequence). Trimming cost V 1 base and J 7 bases, with 17 bases left between them. The CDR3 DNA follows: TGTGCCTGGAGTGCGGGAGCAACGTGGGAGAATGAGCAGTTCTTC. Its translation is CAWSAGATWENEQFF.

This chain joins TRBV7-2 and TRBJ2-2; tentatively, D is TRBD2 (6 bases). The germline CDR1 and CDR2 sequences are SGHTA and FQGNSA. V was pared by 3 bases and J by 4 bases, with 12 bases between. The CDR3 covers 15 residues. CDR3 sequence reads: CASSLRETSTGELFF. Here the CDR3 DNA reads TGTGCCAGCAGCTTGCGCGAGACTAGCACCGGGGAGCTGTTTTTT.

The CDR3 region is CASSLAEQAFF. Written as DNA, the CDR3 is TGTGCCAGCAGCTTGGCTGAACAGGCTTTCTTT. J is TRBJ1-1 and V is TRBV5-6; D not resolved. Germline V gives CDR1 SGHDT, CDR2 YYEEEE. V lost 0 bases and J 11 bases, leaving 8 bases between the germline ends. The CDR3 is 11 amino acids.

V is TRBV10-3 and J is TRBJ2-3, with a tentative D call TRBD2 (5 bases). Per the germline V gene, CDR1 is ENHRY and CDR2 is SYGVKD. V gave up 4 bases and J gave up 1 base, with 12 bases separating them. CDR3 length: 15 residues. The DNA of the CDR3 is TGTGCCATCAGTGCACTAGACGAGGGCACAGATACGCAGTATTTT. It translates to CAISALDEGTDTQYF.

The chain joins TRBV29-1 to TRBJ1-2, with unresolved D. The CDR3 is 15 residues long. Between the trimmed V and J ends, which lost 0 bases and 8 bases, there was a span of 19 bases. Germline CDR1 SQVTM, CDR2 ANQGSEA. The CDR3 sequence: CSVEEMTGSVDGYTF. In DNA, the CDR3 is TGCAGCGTTGAAGAAATGACCGGGAGTGTTGACGGCTACACCTTC.

This chain links TRBV4-3 with TRBJ2-2, with 10 bases matching TRBD2. The CDR3 has 15 amino acids. Trimming removed 8 bases from V and 8 bases from J; junction bases left unmatched: 11. Germline lookup yields CDR1 LGHNA and CDR2 YSLEER. CDR3: CASGRVAGGRGELFF. CDR3 in DNA: TGCGCCAGCGGAAGGGTAGCGGGGGGTCGGGGGGAGCTGTTTTTT.

The chain is built from TRBV5-4 and TRBJ2-7; 9 nucleotides align to TRBD1. V dropped 4 bases and J dropped 0; count of bases not matched to a gene: 8. CDR3 length: 16 residues. Looked up from germline, CDR1 is SGHNT and CDR2 is YYREEE (reference sequence). CDR3 bases: TGTGCCAGCAGCGCCCCGGGACAGGGCCACTCCTACGAGCAGTACTTC. It is translated as CASSAPGQGHSYEQYF.

The chain is built from TRBV30 and TRBJ1-5, with D perhaps TRBD1 (6 bases). The V end was cut by 7 bases, the J end by 3 bases, with 13 bases between. Germline V lookup: CDR1 GTSNPN, CDR2 SVGIG (reference sequence). The CDR3 consists of 13 residues. In DNA, the CDR3 is TGTGCCTTCCAACGGGACAACAATCAGCCCCAGCATTTT. Amino acid sequence: CAFQRDNNQPQHF.

This clone has just one count. This sequence joins TRBV19 and TRBJ2-7; D gene ambiguous. The length of the CDR3 is 13 residues. Between the trimmed V and J ends, which lost 3 bases and 1 base, there was a span of 7 bases. Germline V gives CDR1 LNHDA, CDR2 SQIVND (reference sequence). CDR3 residues: CASSIRESYEQYF. The CDR3 nucleotides are TGTGCCAGTAGTATTAGAGAATCCTACGAGCAGTACTTC. Together with reference TRBV19 and TRBJ2-7, the CDR3 gives the full variable domain: DGGITQSPKYLFRKEGQNVTLSCEQNLNHDAMYWYRQDPGQGLRLIYYSQIVNDFQKGDIAEGYSVSREKKESFPLTVTSAQKNPTAFYLCASSIRESYEQYFGPGTRLTVT.

The chain uses TRBV10-2 and TRBJ2-3; no clear D. The CDR3 runs to 15 residues. Trimming cost V 8 bases and J 0 bases, with 15 bases left between them. Germline CDR1 and CDR2: WSHSY and SAAADI. CDR3 DNA: TGCGCCAGCCTCACCTTTGACTTGAGCACAGATACGCAGTATTTT. This encodes CASLTFDLSTDTQYF.

This clone was recorded only once. For the CDR3, the DNA is TGTGCCAGCAGCCCTCCAAACGGACAGGGCTCCCTCGAGCAGTACTTC. Residues: CASSPPNGQGSLEQYF. This chain uses TRBV5-4 with TRBJ2-7; 8 bases match TRBD1. Per the germline V gene, CDR1 is SGHNT and CDR2 is YYREEE (reference sequence). The CDR3 extends over 16 amino acids. Germline trimming cut 4 bases from V and 6 bases from J; bases unmatched to any gene: 15.

This clone was counted a single time. This sequence joins TRBV7-9 and TRBJ2-7; TRBD1 agrees at 10 bases. The CDR3 runs to 16 residues. V trimming: 1 base; J trimming: 1 base; junction bases outside the gene matches: 4. The germline V gene encodes CDR1 SEHNR and CDR2 FQNEAQ (reference sequence). In DNA, the CDR3 is TGTGCCAGCAGCTTAGTGAGACAGGGGGCATCCTACGAGCAGTACTTC. Protein product: CASSLVRQGASYEQYF.

As to this clone: Compared with germline, one end of the junction differs, possibly owing to a read error. Other DNA sequences of this sample code for an identical CDR3. The J gene is TRBJ1-1, the V gene TRBV7-6, with D perhaps TRBD1 (6 bases). CDR3 size: 13 residues. Germline V gene lookup returns CDR1 SGHVS and CDR2 FNYEAQ. CDR3 protein: CASSYDRNTEAFF. The CDR3 DNA sequence: TGTGCCAGCAGCTACGACAGGAACACTGAAGCCTTCTTT.

There are a few counts of this clone. V usage is TRBV5-1 and J usage is TRBJ2-3, with TRBD2 matching over 7 bases. Germline CDR1 is SGHRS and CDR2 is YFSETQ. The CDR3 extends over 14 amino acids. Trimming removed 1 base from V and 2 bases from J; junction bases left unmatched: 1. The CDR3 nucleotides are TGCGCCAGCAGCTTGCTAGCGGACACAGATACGCAGTATTTT. As protein: CASSLLADTDTQYF.

This chain links TRBV11-2 with TRBJ2-3, with TRBD2 identical over 14 bases. The V and J ends lost 6 bases and 4 bases, in that order; junction bases with no gene match: 3. Germline V CDR1 and CDR2: SGHAT, FQNNGV. This CDR3 region has 15 residues. In DNA, the CDR3 is TGTGCCAGCAGTTCGACTAGCGGGGGGGCAGATACGCAGTATTTT. Translated, it gives CASSSTSGGADTQYF.

The rearrangement links TRBV2 to TRBJ2-5, with D unclear. There are 14 residues in the CDR3. Germline CDR1 and CDR2: SNHLY and FYNNEI. V was trimmed by 5 bases and J by 1 base, leaving 11 bases between them. The CDR3 sequence: CASSPQQTQETQYF. The CDR3 nucleotides are TGTGCCAGCAGTCCGCAACAGACCCAAGAGACCCAGTACTTC.

The V call is TRBV19, the J call TRBJ2-1; 7 bases are a match to TRBD2. With V trimmed by 3 bases and J by 6 bases, 5 bases remained unmatched. Germline values: CDR1 LNHDA, CDR2 SQIVND (reference sequence). The CDR3 length is 14 residues. The CDR3 protein is CASSIQRGGNEQFF. Written as DNA, the CDR3 is TGTGCCAGTAGTATCCAGCGGGGTGGCAATGAGCAGTTCTTC.

This CDR3 reads CASSVETGWGSEQYF. The CDR3 DNA is TGTGCCAGCAGCGTAGAAACAGGGTGGGGTTCCGAGCAGTACTTC. The chain couples TRBV9 to TRBJ2-7, with TRBD1 as a possible D gene (6 bases). The CDR3 runs 15 residues. V gave up 0 bases and J gave up 6 bases, with 16 bases separating them. The germline CDR1 and CDR2 sequences are SGDLS and YYNGEE.

The chain employs TRBV6-5 and TRBJ2-7; 8 positions agree with TRBD2. The germline CDR1 and CDR2 sequences are MNHEY and SVGAGI. The CDR3 totals 13 residues. J gave up 5 bases and V 5 bases, and 5 bases lay outside the gene matches. As DNA, the CDR3 is TGTGCCAGCAGTCCTACTAGCGGTCACGAGCAGTACTTC. Protein product: CASSPTSGHEQYF.

This rearrangement joins TRBV4-2 to TRBJ1-2, with 7 positions matching TRBD1. In germline, CDR1 is LGHNA, CDR2 YNFKEQ. This CDR3 is built from 15 residues. Trimming took 4 bases from V and 3 from J; bases not matched to a gene: 8. The CDR3 spells CASSLTRGGDYGYTF. The CDR3 nucleotides are TGTGCCAGCAGCCTTACGAGAGGGGGCGACTATGGCTACACCTTC.

The J gene is TRBJ2-7, the V gene TRBV5-6; D ambiguous. Germline lookup yields CDR1 SGHDT and CDR2 YYEEEE. V lost 0 bases and J lost 3, with 10 bases in between. The CDR3 runs to 14 residues. The CDR3 bases are TGTGCCAGCAGCTTGGGTCAGGTAAGCTACGAGCAGTACTTC. This gives the protein CASSLGQVSYEQYF.

The chain uses TRBV7-2 and TRBJ2-7; 9 nucleotides align to TRBD2. Germline V lookup: CDR1 SGHTA, CDR2 FQGNSA. V shed 2 bases and J 3 bases; nucleotides not matched to a gene: 8. The CDR3 totals 16 residues. Written as DNA, the CDR3 is TGTGCCAGCAGCTTACCCCGGGATAGCGGGGGCTACGAGCAGTACTTC. Amino acids: CASSLPRDSGGYEQYF. Complete variable domain (other parts from reference TRBV7-2 and TRBJ2-7): GAGVSQSPSNKVTEKGKDVELRCDPISGHTALYWYRQSLGQGLEFLIYFQGNSAPDKSGLPSDRFSAERTGGSVSTLTIQRTQQEDSAVYLCASSLPRDSGGYEQYFGPGTRLTVT.

Only a few counts were recorded for this clone. The chain employs TRBV5-3 and TRBJ1-1; D is uncertain. TRBV5-3 is filed as an ORF, its function uncertain. The CDR3 is 15 residues long. V shed 0 bases and J shed 4 bases, with 13 bases lying between them. For the CDR3, the DNA is TGTGCCAGAAGCTTGGCTCTCCCCCGGGGCACTGAAGCTTTCTTT. This gives the protein CARSLALPRGTEAFF.

V gene TRBV29-1 combines with J gene TRBJ2-7; 8 bases line up with TRBD1. CDR1 and CDR2 from the germline V gene are SQVTM and ANQGSEA. The CDR3 loop spans 14 amino acids. The ends lost 4 bases at V and 2 bases at J; junction bases unmatched: 7. The CDR3 here is CSVGGRQGTYEQYF. CDR3 sequence (DNA): TGCAGCGTTGGGGGAAGACAGGGGACCTACGAGCAGTACTTC.

V gene TRBV7-9 combines with J gene TRBJ2-4; the D is unclear. The ends were cut back, 1 base at V and 16 bases at J, with 14 bases in the middle. This CDR3 has 12 amino acids. The germline gives CDR1 SEHNR, CDR2 FQNEAQ (reference sequence). The CDR3 is CASSLVGRGFYF. The CDR3 DNA is TGTGCCAGCAGCTTAGTTGGCAGAGGTTTTTACTTC.

V is TRBV4-3 and J is TRBJ1-1, with TRBD1 as a possible D gene (5 bases). Trimming shortened V by 0 bases and J by 0 bases, and 11 bases separated the two germline ends. This CDR3 region has 16 residues. Germline lookup yields CDR1 LGHNA and CDR2 YSLEER. The CDR3 reads CASSQDLEGMNTEAFF. DNA of the CDR3: TGCGCCAGCAGCCAAGATTTGGAGGGGATGAACACTGAAGCTTTCTTT.